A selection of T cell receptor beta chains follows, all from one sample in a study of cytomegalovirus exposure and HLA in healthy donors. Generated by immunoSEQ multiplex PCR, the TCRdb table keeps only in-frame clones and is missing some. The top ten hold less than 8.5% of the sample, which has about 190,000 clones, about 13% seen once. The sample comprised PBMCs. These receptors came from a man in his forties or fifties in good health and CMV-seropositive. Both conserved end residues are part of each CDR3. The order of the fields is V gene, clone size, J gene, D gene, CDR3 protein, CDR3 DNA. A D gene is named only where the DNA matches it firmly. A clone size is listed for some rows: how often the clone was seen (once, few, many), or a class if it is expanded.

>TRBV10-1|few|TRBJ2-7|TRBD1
CASSARQGIDEQYF
TGCGCCAGCAGTGCCCGACAGGGGATCGACGAGCAGTACTTC
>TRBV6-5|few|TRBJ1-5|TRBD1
CASSSGTGGWSQPQHF
TGTGCCAGCAGTTCCGGGACAGGGGGCTGGAGTCAGCCCCAGCATTTT
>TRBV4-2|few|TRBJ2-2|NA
CASSQERGANTGELFF
TGTGCCAGCAGCCAAGAACGGGGAGCGAACACCGGGGAGCTGTTTTTT
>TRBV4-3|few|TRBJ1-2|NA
CASSQALGEGPAYGYTF
TGCGCCAGCAGCCAAGCCCTCGGGGAGGGGCCGGCTTATGGCTACACCTTC
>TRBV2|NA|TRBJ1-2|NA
CASSEIPRAIGTF
TGTGCCAGCAGTGAAATCCCCAGGGCAATTGGCACCTTC
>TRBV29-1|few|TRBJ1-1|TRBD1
CSVDRTGMNTEAFF
TGCAGCGTTGACCGGACAGGGATGAACACTGAAGCTTTCTTT
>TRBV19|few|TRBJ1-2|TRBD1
CASSMRQGQNYGYTF
TGTGCCAGTAGTATGAGACAGGGGCAGAACTATGGCTACACCTTC
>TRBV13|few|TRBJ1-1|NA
CASSSRPRAVNTEAFF
TGTGCCAGCAGCTCTCGTCCCAGGGCGGTGAACACTGAAGCTTTCTTT
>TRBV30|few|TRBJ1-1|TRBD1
CAWSRQGVTEAFF
TGTGCCTGGAGTCGACAGGGGGTGACTGAAGCTTTCTTT
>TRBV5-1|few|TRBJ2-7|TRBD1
CASSLISGQGADEQYF
TGCGCCAGCAGCTTGATATCCGGGCAGGGGGCGGACGAGCAGTACTTC
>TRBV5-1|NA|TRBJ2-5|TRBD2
CASSLAGIAGVTTQYF
TGCGCCAGCAGCTTGGCCGGGATAGCGGGGGTCACGACCCAGTACTTC
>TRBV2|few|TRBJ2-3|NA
CASRLHLGQPGVDTQYF
TGTGCCAGCAGGCTCCATTTGGGGCAGCCGGGGGTAGATACGCAGTATTTT
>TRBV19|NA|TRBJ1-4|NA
CASSIGGIRLEKLFF
TGTGCCAGTAGTATAGGGGGCATACGGCTTGAAAAACTGTTTTTT
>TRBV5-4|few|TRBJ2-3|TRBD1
CASSTRQGRTDTQYF
TGTGCCAGCAGCACCCGACAGGGGAGGACAGATACGCAGTATTTT
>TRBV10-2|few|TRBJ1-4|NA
CASRPSLRDEKLFF
TGCGCCAGCCGACCCTCGCTGAGGGATGAAAAACTGTTTTTT
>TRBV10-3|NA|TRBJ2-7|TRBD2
CATSSGGSSYEQYF
TGTGCCACCTCTAGCGGGGGTTCCTCCTACGAGCAGTACTTC
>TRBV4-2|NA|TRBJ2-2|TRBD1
CASSQSPTGGRRTGELFF
TGTGCCAGCAGCCAAAGTCCCACAGGGGGCAGAAGGACCGGGGAGCTGTTTTTT
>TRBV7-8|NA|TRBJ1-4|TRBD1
CASSLDLDREKLFF
TGTGCCAGCAGCTTAGACCTGGACAGGGAAAAACTGTTTTTT
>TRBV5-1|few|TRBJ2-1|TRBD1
CASSLQGAPYNEQFF
TGCGCCAGCAGCCTACAGGGGGCCCCCTACAATGAGCAGTTCTTC
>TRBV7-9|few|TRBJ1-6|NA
CASSPGQGLNSPLHF
TGTGCCAGCAGCCCTGGGCAGGGTTTAAATTCACCCCTCCACTTT
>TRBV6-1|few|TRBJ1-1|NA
CASSVNSFSEAFF
TGTGCCAGCAGTGTGAACAGCTTCTCTGAAGCTTTCTTT
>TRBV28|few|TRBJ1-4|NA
CASSFGQGGEKLFF
TGTGCCAGCAGTTTTGGTCAGGGAGGTGAAAAACTGTTTTTT
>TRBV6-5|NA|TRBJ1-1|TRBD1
CASSYGDSNTEAFF
TGTGCCAGCAGTTACGGGGACAGTAACACTGAAGCTTTCTTT
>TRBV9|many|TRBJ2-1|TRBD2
CASSVGPAGGDNEQFF
TGTGCCAGCAGCGTAGGACCTGCGGGGGGTGACAATGAGCAGTTCTTC
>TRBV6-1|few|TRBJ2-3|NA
CASSLSGDSTDTQYF
TGTGCCAGCAGTCTTAGCGGAGATAGCACAGATACGCAGTATTTT
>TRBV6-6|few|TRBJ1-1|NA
CASSYSRENEAFF
TGTGCCAGCAGTTACTCGCGAGAGAATGAAGCTTTCTTT
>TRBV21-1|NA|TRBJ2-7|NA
CASPARISYEQYF
TGTGCCAGCCCCGCGAGGATCTCCTACGAGCAGTACTTC
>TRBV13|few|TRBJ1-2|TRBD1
CASSSRTGPNYGYTF
TGTGCCAGCAGCTCTCGGACAGGACCCAACTATGGCTACACCTTC
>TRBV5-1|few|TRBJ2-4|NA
CASSLAGPTTFQYF
TGCGCCAGCAGCTTAGCGGGTCCTACTACTTTTCAGTACTTC
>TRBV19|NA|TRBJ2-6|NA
CASRPRGGASGANVLTF
TGTGCCAGTAGGCCCCGAGGGGGGGCTTCTGGGGCCAACGTCCTGACTTTC
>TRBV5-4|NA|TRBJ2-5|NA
CASSLEGGGQETQYF
TGTGCCAGCAGCTTGGAAGGGGGAGGGCAAGAGACCCAGTACTTC
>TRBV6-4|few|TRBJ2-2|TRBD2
CASSEASGENTGELFF
TGTGCCAGCAGTGAGGCTAGCGGGGAGAACACCGGGGAGCTGTTTTTT
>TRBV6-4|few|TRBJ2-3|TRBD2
CASSDLAGGSNTDTQYF
TGTGCCAGCAGTGATCTAGCGGGGGGATCAAACACAGATACGCAGTATTTT
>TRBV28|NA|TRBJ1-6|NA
CASAWGGALHF
TGTGCCAGCGCTTGGGGGGGGGCACTCCACTTT
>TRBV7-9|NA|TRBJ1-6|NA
CASSLRSYNSPLHF
TGTGCCAGCAGCTTGCGCTCCTATAATTCACCCCTCCACTTT
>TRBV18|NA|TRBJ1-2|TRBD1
CASSPPRDRVYGYTF
TGTGCCAGCTCACCACCGCGGGACAGGGTGTATGGCTACACCTTC
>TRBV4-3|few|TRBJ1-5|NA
CASSQDPSSNQPQHF
TGCGCCAGCAGCCAAGATCCCTCTAGCAATCAGCCCCAGCATTTT
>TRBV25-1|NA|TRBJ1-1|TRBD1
CASSEFQGGDTEAFF
TGTGCCAGCAGTGAATTTCAAGGGGGCGACACTGAAGCTTTCTTT
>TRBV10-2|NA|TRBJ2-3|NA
CASSESRDTQYF
TGCGCCAGCAGCGAGAGCCGGGATACGCAGTATTTT
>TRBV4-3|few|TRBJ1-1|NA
CASSLEVLNTEAFF
TGCGCCAGCAGCCTGGAGGTGTTGAACACTGAAGCTTTCTTT
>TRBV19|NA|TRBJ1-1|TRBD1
CASSIGQGAASNTEAFF
TGTGCCAGTAGTATTGGGCAGGGGGCGGCGTCGAACACTGAAGCTTTCTTT
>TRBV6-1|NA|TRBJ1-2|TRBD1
CASSVQGGTNYGYTF
TGTGCCAGCAGTGTACAGGGGGGCACCAACTATGGCTACACCTTC
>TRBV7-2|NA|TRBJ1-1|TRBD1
CASSSRTGMNTEAFF
TGTGCCAGCAGCTCAAGGACAGGCATGAACACTGAAGCTTTCTTT
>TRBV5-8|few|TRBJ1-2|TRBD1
CASSLWGTGNGYTF
TGTGCCAGCAGCTTATGGGGGACAGGGAATGGCTACACCTTC
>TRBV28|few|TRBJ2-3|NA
CASSLLGQSTDTQYF
TGTGCCAGCAGTTTACTAGGTCAGAGCACAGATACGCAGTATTTT
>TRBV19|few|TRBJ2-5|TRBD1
CASSPQQGIGETQYF
TGTGCCAGTAGTCCACAACAGGGGATCGGAGAGACCCAGTACTTC
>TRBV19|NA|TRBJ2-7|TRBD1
CASRAPGQSNEQYF
TGTGCCAGTAGGGCGCCGGGACAGAGCAACGAGCAGTACTTC
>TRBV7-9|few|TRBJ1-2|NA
CASSLGSGGPGYGYTF
TGTGCCAGCAGCTTAGGGTCCGGGGGGCCCGGCTATGGCTACACCTTC
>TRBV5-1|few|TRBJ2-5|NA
CASSAAGAGGEETQYF
TGCGCCAGCAGCGCTGCGGGGGCAGGGGGCGAGGAGACCCAGTACTTC
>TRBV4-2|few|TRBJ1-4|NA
CASSQAKGREKLFF
TGTGCCAGCAGCCAAGCCAAGGGGAGGGAAAAACTGTTTTTT
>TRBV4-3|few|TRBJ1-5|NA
CASSQDPNGNQPQHF
TGCGCCAGCAGCCAAGATCCAAATGGCAATCAGCCCCAGCATTTT
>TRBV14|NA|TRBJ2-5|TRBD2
CASSQKGGKETQYF
TGTGCCAGCAGCCAAAAGGGAGGGAAGGAGACCCAGTACTTC
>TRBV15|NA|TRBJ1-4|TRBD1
CATSAGSMGTGAEKLFF
TGTGCCACCAGCGCTGGAAGTATGGGGACAGGGGCTGAAAAACTGTTTTTT
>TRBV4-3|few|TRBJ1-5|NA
CASSQDGADNQPQHF
TGCGCCAGCAGCCAAGATGGAGCAGATAATCAGCCCCAGCATTTT
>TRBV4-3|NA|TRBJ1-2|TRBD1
CASTVRGTGEGTNYGYTF
TGCGCCAGCACCGTCCGGGGGACAGGGGAAGGAACTAACTATGGCTACACCTTC
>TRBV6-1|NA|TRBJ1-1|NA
CASKISGGGYTEAFF
TGTGCCAGCAAGATCAGTGGGGGGGGGTACACTGAAGCTTTCTTT
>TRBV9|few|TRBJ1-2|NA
CASSVDPGQGRGYTF
TGTGCCAGCAGCGTAGACCCCGGACAAGGGCGCGGCTACACCTTC